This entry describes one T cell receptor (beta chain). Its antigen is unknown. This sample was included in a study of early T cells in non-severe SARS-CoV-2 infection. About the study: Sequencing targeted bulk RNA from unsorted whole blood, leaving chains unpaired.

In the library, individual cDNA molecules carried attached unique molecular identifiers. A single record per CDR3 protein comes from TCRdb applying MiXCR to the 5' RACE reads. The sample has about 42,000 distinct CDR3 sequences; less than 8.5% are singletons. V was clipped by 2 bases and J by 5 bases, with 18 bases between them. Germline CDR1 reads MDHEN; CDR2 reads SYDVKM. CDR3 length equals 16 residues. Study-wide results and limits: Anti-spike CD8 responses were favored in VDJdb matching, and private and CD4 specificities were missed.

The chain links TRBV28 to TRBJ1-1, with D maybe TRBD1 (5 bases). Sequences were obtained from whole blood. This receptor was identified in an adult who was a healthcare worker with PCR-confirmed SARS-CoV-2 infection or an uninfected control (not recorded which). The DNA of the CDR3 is TGTGCCAGCAGTTTAGTACAGGCCGGGAGTTGGACTGAAGCTTTCTTT. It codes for CASSLVQAGSWTEAFF.